This T cell receptor (beta chain) was profiled in a study of blood T cell repertoires in COVID-19. Study background: In each case, the material was cDNA or gDNA derived from T cells, B-cell-depleted T cells, or PBMCs.

The trim removed 1 base at V and 3 bases at J, leaving 6 bases unmatched. Germline CDR1 SGHTA, CDR2 FQGNSA. This CDR3 region has 16 residues. A single count supports this clone. In the original processing: The assay estimated nucleated cells by amplifying reference gene primers. Measured with immunoSEQ multiplex PCR; TCRdb has only the in-frame clones, and not every one. V and J calls and clone size are those listed in that table; D and trimming were worked out from the DNA. This table has 55,000 to 75,000 clones, under 95% appearing once. Sequencing was carried out using peripheral blood. The V call is TRBV7-2, the J call TRBJ1-2, with 9 bases that match TRBD1. The clonotype originates from a human donor in a cohort sampled during active COVID-19. CDR3: CASSLGGQGRHYGYTF. Written as DNA, the CDR3 is TGTGCCAGCAGCTTAGGGGGACAGGGCAGGCACTATGGCTACACCTTC.